This TCR beta chain appears in the sequencing data of a study of T-cell memory formation after mild COVID-19. Across the study: Clusters were largely donor specific. Whole-study results and caveats: Contracting CD4+ clones sat mainly in CM and EM; CD8+ in EMRA. Cross-reactive memory appears to have joined, as suggested by some responding clones showing up in pre-infection memory.

In germline, CDR1 is MNHEY, CDR2 SVGAGI. V was clipped by 10 bases and J by 0 bases, with 10 bases between them. This CDR3 has 13 amino acids. About this clonotype: Antigen unknown.

TCR alpha and TCR beta cDNA libraries carrying sample barcodes and UMIs came from 5'RACE with constant-segment primers. TCRdb ran MiXCR on the 5' RACE reads and lists one entry per CDR3 protein. The data hold around 370,000 distinct CDR3 sequences, with approximately 21% observed a single time. The sample taken for sequencing was PBMCs or a T cell subset sorted from them (not recorded which). The chain recombines TRBV6-5 with TRBJ2-1; D call uncertain. The clonotype originates from an adult woman who had mild COVID-19 (a few samples of this study predate the infection). Cell type and time point are not known. The CDR3 sequence is CATYRNSYNEQFF. In nucleotides, the CDR3 is TGTGCCACCTACCGCAACTCCTACAATGAGCAGTTCTTC.